This entry lists 2 T cell receptor beta chains sequenced from one sample in a study of cytomegalovirus exposure and HLA in healthy donors. PCR employed 60 Vbeta and 13 Jbeta primers. The table came from immunoSEQ multiplex PCR; TCRdb's copy has only in-frame clones and leaves some out. The table shows about 150,000 clones, with 75% occurring only once. The specimen was PBMCs. These receptors all stem from a man between 18 and 35 years old in good health and CMV-seronegative.

The rearrangement joins TRBV11-2 to TRBJ2-7; D gene ambiguous. CDR3 length equals 13 residues. Germline V CDR1 and CDR2: SGHAT, FQNNGV. Trimming removed 7 bases from V and 3 bases from J, with 13 bases in between. The CDR3 region has the DNA TGTGCCAGCACCGTTGCGCCCGACTACGAGCAGTACTTC. This translates into CASTVAPDYEQYF.

This chain joins TRBV7-2 and TRBJ1-2; D may be TRBD1 (5 bases). This CDR3 is 15 amino acids long. Germline V CDR1 and CDR2: SGHTA, FQGNSA. V was pared by 1 base and J by 5 bases, with 14 bases between. CDR3 in amino acids: CASSLGLTGFYGYTF. CDR3 coding DNA: TGTGCCAGCAGCTTAGGGCTAACAGGCTTTTATGGCTACACCTTC.